Presented here are 15 T cell receptor beta chains from one specimen sequenced in a study of blood T cell repertoires in COVID-19. The assay was immunoSEQ multiplex PCR, and TCRdb's table has in-frame clones only and misses some. Found here are 200,000 to 250,000 clones, approximately 83% of them singletons; the top ten hold roughly 2.4%. The material sequenced was peripheral blood. The receptors derive from a woman aged 55 to 70 with acute or convalescent COVID-19.

The J gene is TRBJ1-6, the V gene TRBV5-1; 7 nucleotides match TRBD1. CDR1 is SGHRS, CDR2 YFSETQ, per germline. This CDR3 is 16 amino acids long. The ends lost 0 bases at V and 10 bases at J; junction bases unmatched: 10. The CDR3 DNA reads as TGCGCCAGCAGCTTGGACCCGACAGGGACGGGATCACCCCTCCACTTT. Its translation is CASSLDPTGTGSPLHF.

This chain connects TRBV5-4 to TRBJ1-2, with unresolved D. The CDR3 contains 14 residues. Trimming removed 0 bases at V and 4 bases at J, with 10 bases between. CDR1 and CDR2 from the germline V gene are SGHNT and YYREEE (reference sequence). The CDR3 reads CASSLDQYIYGYTF. For the CDR3, the DNA is TGTGCCAGCAGCTTGGATCAGTATATCTATGGCTACACCTTC.

The chain carries TRBV5-1 and TRBJ2-5; D is perhaps TRBD2 (8 bases). Germline V CDR1 and CDR2: SGHRS, YFSETQ. Trimming left V 0 bases short and J 5 bases short, with 14 bases between. This CDR3 spans 15 amino acids. The DNA for the CDR3 is TGCGCCAGCAGCTTGGCGGGAGGGGGCGGCGAGACCCAGTACTTC. Translation: CASSLAGGGGETQYF.

This clone was recorded once. The chain combines TRBV6-5 with TRBJ1-2, with 7 nucleotides matching TRBD1. Germline CDR1 reads MNHEY; CDR2 reads SVGAGI. With 3 bases clipped from V and 8 bases from J, the junction kept 3 bases outside the gene matches. The CDR3 covers 12 residues. CDR3 region: CASSYPGGGYTF. The CDR3 region has the DNA TGTGCCAGCAGTTATCCAGGGGGAGGCTACACCTTC.

The chain carries TRBV27 and TRBJ2-3; D uncertain. V shed 6 bases and J shed 0 bases, with 22 bases lying between them. CDR1 is MNHEY, CDR2 SMNVEV, per germline (reference sequence). The CDR3 loop spans 18 amino acids. This chain's CDR3 is CASRHRPNQFTSTDTQYF. CDR3 nucleotides: TGTGCCAGCAGGCACAGACCCAACCAGTTCACTAGCACAGATACGCAGTATTTT.

This clone was counted between two and nine times. The gene calls are TRBV5-4 and TRBJ1-2; 9 bases agree with TRBD1. V was pared by 3 bases and J by 0 bases, with 3 bases of the junction left unmatched. CDR3 size: 15 residues. Germline CDR1 is SGHNT and CDR2 is YYREEE (reference sequence). CDR3 region: CASSSGQGTNYGYTF. CDR3 sequence (DNA): TGTGCCAGCAGCTCGGGACAGGGAACTAACTATGGCTACACCTTC.

V gene TRBV20-1 combines with J gene TRBJ2-5; TRBD2 agrees at 7 bases. V was pared by 3 bases and J by 4 bases, with 5 bases of the junction left unmatched. This CDR3 spans 13 amino acids. Germline CDR1 and CDR2: DFQATT and SNEGSKA (reference sequence). CDR3 loop: CSASGGGRETQYF. In DNA form, the CDR3 reads TGCAGTGCTAGTGGCGGGGGTAGAGAGACCCAGTACTTC.

This clone was counted between two and nine times. The chain recombines TRBV21-1 with TRBJ1-2. TRBV21-1 represents a pseudogene. The CDR3 is 11 residues long. The CDR3 region has the DNA TGTGCCAGCAGCAAAGTAGTGGGCTACACCTTC. Translating it yields CASSKVVGYTF.

This chain's CDR3 is CASSEAAGRSGYTF. The CDR3 region has the DNA TGTGCCAGCAGTGAAGCTGCGGGGCGGAGTGGCTACACCTTC. The chain couples TRBV6-1 to TRBJ1-2; possible D gene TRBD1, 5 bases. The CDR3 contains 14 residues. CDR1 is MNHNS and CDR2 is SASEGT in the germline V gene. V lost 0 bases, J lost 7 bases, and 12 bases lay in between.

The DNA for the CDR3 is TGTGCCAGCAGTTATAGGGGCCCCTACACCGGGGAGCTGTTTTTT. It encodes CASSYRGPYTGELFF. This chain joins TRBV6-6 and TRBJ2-2, with D possibly being TRBD1 (5 bases). V gave up 3 bases and J gave up 3 bases, with 11 bases separating them. Looked up from germline, CDR1 is MNHNY and CDR2 is SVGAGI (reference sequence). CDR3 size: 15 residues.

The chain is built from TRBV2 and TRBJ2-1, with D possibly being TRBD2 (5 bases). Germline values: CDR1 SNHLY, CDR2 FYNNEI. Trimming stripped 3 bases from V and 9 bases from J, with 9 bases between. The CDR3 extends over 12 amino acids. The CDR3 region is CASSELGSEQFF. The DNA of the CDR3 is TGTGCCAGCAGTGAGCTGGGGAGTGAGCAGTTCTTC.

J is TRBJ2-7 and V is TRBV19; the match to TRBD1 covers 7 bases. The ends lost 3 bases at V and 3 bases at J; junction bases unmatched: 5. Germline-derived CDR1 and CDR2 are LNHDA and SQIVND (reference sequence). This CDR3 region has 14 residues. As DNA, the CDR3 is TGTGCCAGTAGTATCGGACAGGATTTCTACGAGCAGTACTTC. Translating it yields CASSIGQDFYEQYF.

The CDR3 here is CASSPIKTGLKNTIYF. As DNA, the CDR3 is TGTGCCAGCTCACCAATAAAGACAGGGTTGAAGAACACCATATATTTT. The V gene is TRBV18, the J gene TRBJ1-3; 7 positions match TRBD1. Per germline, CDR1 KGHSH and CDR2 LQKENI. This CDR3 region has 16 residues. V was clipped by 2 bases and J by 7 bases; unmatched bases: 11.

The rearrangement joins TRBV19 to TRBJ1-2; TRBD1 agrees at 8 bases. J was trimmed by 4 bases and V by 3 bases; bases with no gene match: 4. The germline V gene encodes CDR1 LNHDA and CDR2 SQIVND (reference sequence). This CDR3 region has 14 residues. The CDR3 loop reads CASSIQGAGYGYTF. CDR3 nucleotides: TGTGCCAGTAGTATCCAGGGGGCTGGCTATGGCTACACCTTC. The variable domain in full, completed from reference TRBV19 and TRBJ1-2, reads DGGITQSPKYLFRKEGQNVTLSCEQNLNHDAMYWYRQDPGQGLRLIYYSQIVNDFQKGDIAEGYSVSREKKESFPLTVTSAQKNPTAFYLCASSIQGAGYGYTFGSGTRLTVV.

V usage is TRBV28 and J usage is TRBJ1-2; the match to TRBD1 covers 7 bases. V trimming: 6 bases; J trimming: 1 base; junction bases outside the gene matches: 8. CDR3 length equals 15 residues. The germline gives CDR1 MDHEN, CDR2 SYDVKM. The CDR3 protein is CASSSGQINNYGYTF. The DNA of the CDR3 is TGTGCCAGCAGCTCGGGACAGATAAATAACTATGGCTACACCTTC.